What follows describes a single T cell receptor beta chain. The antigen is undetermined. The ends lost 10 bases at V and 12 bases at J; junction bases unmatched: 15. Germline values: CDR1 MNHNS, CDR2 SASEGT. The CDR3 loop spans 14 amino acids. The data originate from a study of cytomegalovirus exposure and HLA in healthy donors. Broader study findings: Immune exposure information comprised only CMV serostatus.

The PCR contained 60 Vbeta and 13 Jbeta primers. Repertoires were generated with immunoSEQ multiplex PCR, while TCRdb's copy carries only in-frame clones and drops some. The data contain about 85,000 clones, about four fifths of them seen just once; the ten biggest clones take up about a third. The chain couples TRBV6-1 to TRBJ2-1; 10 nucleotides match TRBD1. This receptor was identified in a man in his forties or fifties in good health and CMV-seropositive. Source material: PBMCs. Written as DNA, the CDR3 is TGTGCCACCTCGGGACAGGGGTATTTTTCCGGGCAGTTCTTC. As protein: CATSGQGYFSGQFF.